This TCR beta chain was sequenced in a study of blood T cell repertoires in COVID-19 (dated by TCRdb to between 2020 and 2021). Looking at the study overall: Samples from collaborators originated in the United States, Italy and Spain and spanned both the acute and convalescent phases of COVID-19. The material from the prospective study consisted of cDNA or gDNA derived from T cells, B-cell-depleted T cells, or PBMCs. The dataset comprised deeply sampled blood TCRbeta repertoires from subjects exposed to, actively infected with, or recovered from COVID-19. A freely available public database, intended as a resource for researchers studying the immune response to SARS-CoV-2, is where the repertoires were released. The samples were drawn from the first 160 participants of the ongoing ImmuneRACE study and from 1,254 subjects provided by 6 global collaborators. Sample metadata almost always included a de-identified subject ID, COVID-19 status, age in years and sex. Where HLA class I and class II types were available, the types were taken from metadata supplied by the sample provider, not from assay-based typing.

TCRbeta CDR3 regions were amplified from genomic DNA using the immunoSEQ Assay, a bias-controlled multiplex PCR. The study's processing was this. The number of nucleated cells in each sample was estimated from the amplification of reference gene primers within the assay. Sequence reads were collapsed and filtered to measure the absolute abundance of every unique TCRbeta CDR3 rearrangement. For each sample, productive Simpson clonality was calculated as the square root of Simpson's diversity index over productive rearrangements. The immuneACCESS repertoire file appears here via TCRdb, limited to in-frame rearrangements. These files lack a portion of the clones; in checked studies, under half of the deficit traces to unresolved V genes, and the cause of the others is not known. The V and J calls and clone size were taken over from that table, and D and trimming were inferred from the DNA. The sample table records around 180,000 clones; 70% to 90% of these occur just once. Jointly, the top ten make up approximately 9.9% of the sample.

This clone appeared many times. This receptor's antigen is unknown. The input lacks base qualities; no much larger clone sits a single base away. What the authors observed across the whole study: How much clinical and demographic metadata was included differed by source and by participant, and the metadata was provided uncurated.

The CDR3 contains 12 residues, cysteine and phenylalanine counted. Here the CDR3 DNA is all that survives: 36 bases in frame from base 1. From the germline V gene (reference sequence), CDR1 is DFQATT and CDR2 is SNEGSKA. V and J lose 3 bases and 3 bases, and a span of 9 bases separates them. The collaborating institutions used their own protocols to collect whole blood in K2EDTA tubes. For TCRbeta analysis, collaborators shipped samples in one of three forms: frozen whole blood, isolated PBMCs, or DNA extracted from either of those sample types. The sequence was obtained from a human donor with active or convalescent COVID-19. The donor label of this sample is uncertain. The sequence is built from TRBV20-1 and TRBJ2-7; a weak D assignment points to TRBD1 (5 bases agree). The material sequenced was peripheral blood. The DNA is as follows: TGCAGTGCTAGTGCAGGGTTCTACGAGCAGTACTTC. This codes for CSASAGFYEQYF.